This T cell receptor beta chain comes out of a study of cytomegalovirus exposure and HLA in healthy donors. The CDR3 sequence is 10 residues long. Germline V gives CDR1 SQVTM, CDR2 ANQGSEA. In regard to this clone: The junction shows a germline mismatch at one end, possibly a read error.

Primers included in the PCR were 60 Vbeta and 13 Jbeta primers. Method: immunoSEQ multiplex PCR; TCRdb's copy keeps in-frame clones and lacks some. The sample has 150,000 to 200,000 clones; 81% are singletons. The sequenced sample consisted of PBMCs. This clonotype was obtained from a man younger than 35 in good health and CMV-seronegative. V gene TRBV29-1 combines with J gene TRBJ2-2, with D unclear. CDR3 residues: CSVEAGELFF. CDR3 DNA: TGCAGCGTCGAGGCCGGTGAGCTGTTTTTT.